This T cell receptor (beta chain) was profiled in a study of T cells expressing NK-cell markers. On the study more broadly: Sorted T-cell subsets CD3+CD56+NKG2C+, CD3+CD56+NKG2C- and CD3+CD56-NKG2C+ were TCR beta-sequenced. Among the eight sequenced donors, seven tested HCMV-seropositive and one tested seronegative. General study findings and limits: Dominant NKG2C+ clonotypes made up roughly 1.0-7.0% of CD8+ T cells in about six donors.

A 5'RACE template switching approach incorporating UMIs was used to make TCR beta cDNA. Reanalyzing the 5' RACE reads, TCRdb keeps one entry per CDR3 protein, without DNA. The sample has about 460,000 distinct CDR3 sequences; the top ten hold 1.4%. The CDR3 runs 17 residues. Germline V gene data show CDR1 as SGHRS and CDR2 as YFSETQ. Turning to this clonotype: The target antigen is unknown.

This TCR was sampled from a woman aged 50 to 65 in good health. The chain has TRBV5-1 and TRBJ2-3; the D gene TCRdb calls, TRBD2, cannot be checked with no DNA. Material: blood T cells: a sorted CD56 or NKG2C T cell subset, CD4+ or CD8+ T cells, or bulk PBMC T cells (not recorded which). The CDR3 spells CASSSSTSGRFADTQYF.